This T cell receptor (beta chain) is from a study of shared clonotypes between healthy human individuals. Study background: Donors, aged 18 to 49, were a couple of women and three men. General study results and limits: Inspection by rarefaction showed sorted-subset sequencing to be incomplete despite large depth. Clonotype sharing across donors was expected to vary with sequencing depth.

TCRdb's copy holds only in-frame clones and misses some; the assay was immunoSEQ multiplex PCR. The sample records around 690,000 clones, roughly 88% being singletons. CD45RO+ cells were combined with CCR7-negative CD45RA+ TemRA cells to form CD8 memory. A remark on this clone: The antigen remains unidentified.

Germline CDR1 and CDR2: MNHNS and SASEGT. The CDR3 covers 15 residues. V gave up 2 bases and J gave up 8 bases; unmatched junction bases: 9. The chain combines TRBV6-1 with TRBJ2-1; TRBD2 agrees at 7 bases. The material sequenced was memory CD8+ T cells from PBMCs. The subset was: CD45RO+ cells pooled with CCR7-negative TemRA cells. The receptor's source is a man in his late teens or twenties in good health. Some clones in this sample may be carry-over from other donors' samples. The chain's CDR3 is CASSEREGRVHEQFF. DNA of the CDR3: TGTGCCAGCAGTGAAAGGGAGGGCAGGGTGCATGAGCAGTTCTTC.